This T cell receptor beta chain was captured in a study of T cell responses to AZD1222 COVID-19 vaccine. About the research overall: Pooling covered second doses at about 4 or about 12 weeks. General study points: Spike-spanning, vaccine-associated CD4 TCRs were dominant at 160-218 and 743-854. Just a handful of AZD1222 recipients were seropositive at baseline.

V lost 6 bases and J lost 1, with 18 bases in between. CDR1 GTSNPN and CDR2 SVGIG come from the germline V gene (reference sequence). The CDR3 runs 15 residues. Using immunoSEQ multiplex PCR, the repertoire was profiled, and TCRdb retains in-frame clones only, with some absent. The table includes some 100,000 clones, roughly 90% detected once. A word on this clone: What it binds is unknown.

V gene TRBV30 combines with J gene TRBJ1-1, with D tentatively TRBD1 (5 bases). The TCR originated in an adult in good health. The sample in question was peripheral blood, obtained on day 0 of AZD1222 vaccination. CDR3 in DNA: TGTGCCTGCCCCCAACCCCCGGGGGGGAACACTGAAGCTTTCTTT. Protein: CACPQPPGGNTEAFF.